This TCR beta chain was recorded in a study of cytomegalovirus exposure and HLA in healthy donors. Study conclusions and caveats: The sole available immune exposure information was CMV serostatus.

A multiplex PCR was run with 60 Vbeta primers and 13 Jbeta primers. The data were produced by immunoSEQ multiplex PCR, yet TCRdb's version contains in-frame clones alone and is incomplete. Among 140,000 or so clones listed, about 64% were seen once. The CDR3 sequence is 14 residues long. The V end was cut by 10 bases, the J end by 0 bases, with 12 bases between. From germline, CDR1 is SNHLY and CDR2 FYNNEI. Comments on this clone: Its antigen is undetermined.

Input material: PBMCs. The rearrangement uses TRBV2 and TRBJ2-2; D perhaps matches TRBD2 (6 bases). This TCR came from a man between 60 and 75 years old in good health and CMV-seronegative. The CDR3: CATQRLANTGELFF. Written as DNA, the CDR3 is TGTGCCACTCAGAGACTAGCGAACACCGGGGAGCTGTTTTTT.